This T cell receptor beta chain was obtained from a study of blood T cell repertoires in COVID-19. Under the authors' procedure: The assay estimated nucleated cells by amplifying reference gene primers. Produced via immunoSEQ multiplex PCR; TCRdb's table is partial and in-frame only. V and J calls and clone size are copied from that table; D and trimming were computed from the DNA. The sample shows about 350,000 clones, roughly 86% of them seen only once. Each recovered donor of Cohort 3 presented with two negative PCRs, clearance, or symptom resolution. The CDR3 runs 14 residues. CDR1 MNHEY and CDR2 SVGEGT come from the germline V gene. V lost 2 bases, J lost 7 bases, and 5 bases stayed unmatched.

The TCR comes from a woman younger than 45 who had recovered from COVID-19. The chain combines TRBV6-2 or TRBV6-3 with TRBJ2-3; 8 bases fit TRBD1. Sequencing was done on a sample of PBMCs or T cells enriched from blood (not recorded which). The CDR3 here is CASSYRQGLNTQYF. CDR3 coding DNA: TGTGCCAGCAGTTACCGACAGGGGCTCAATACGCAGTATTTT.